Presented here are 13 T cell receptor beta chains from one specimen sequenced in a study of shared clonotypes between healthy human individuals. This table comes from immunoSEQ multiplex PCR, and its TCRdb copy is limited to in-frame clones, with some not included. The repertoire includes a few hundred thousand clones, roughly 80% of them detected once, and roughly a tenth sits in the top ten. Sequencing was done on a sample of memory CD4+ T cells sorted from blood. Subset indicated: CD45RA-negative fraction. Source of these receptors: a man aged 25 to 45 in good health.

The chain combines TRBV6-5 with TRBJ1-2, with TRBD1 as a possible D gene (5 bases). Germline V gives CDR1 MNHEY, CDR2 SVGAGI. CDR3 length equals 14 residues. V was trimmed by 3 bases and J by 5 bases, leaving 13 bases between them. CDR3: CASSYVGEGYGYTF. CDR3 in DNA: TGTGCCAGCAGTTATGTAGGGGAGGGGTATGGCTACACCTTC.

The rearrangement joins TRBV9 to TRBJ2-1; TRBD2 aligns across 9 bases. The CDR3 runs 16 residues. V lost 0 bases to trimming and J lost 5 bases; unmatched junction nucleotides: 6. Germline V gives CDR1 SGDLS, CDR2 YYNGEE. CDR3 region: CASSVGGAGGHNEQFF. DNA for the CDR3: TGTGCCAGCAGCGTAGGGGGCGCGGGAGGGCACAATGAGCAGTTCTTC.

V gene TRBV11-2 combines with J gene TRBJ1-1; TRBD1 might be the D (6 bases). Trimming shortened V by 1 base and J by 7 bases, and 13 bases separated the two germline ends. This CDR3 region has 14 residues. Germline-derived CDR1 and CDR2 are SGHAT and FQNNGV. CDR3 sequence: CASSLVRGKGEAFF. The CDR3 DNA sequence: TGTGCCAGCAGCTTAGTCAGGGGAAAGGGTGAAGCTTTCTTT.

The sample holds a few counts of this clone. The chain has TRBV27 and TRBJ2-3; tentative D call: TRBD1 (7 bases). Germline V gives CDR1 MNHEY, CDR2 SMNVEV (reference sequence). V lost 5 bases, J lost 2 bases, and 17 bases lay in between. The CDR3 contains 16 residues. The CDR3 bases are TGTGCCAGCAGTCGGGGGACAGACGCGTACACAGATACGCAGTATTTT. It specifies CASSRGTDAYTDTQYF.

V gene TRBV19 combines with J gene TRBJ1-1; D is possibly TRBD1 (5 bases). The V gene's germline CDR1 is LNHDA and CDR2 SQIVND (reference sequence). The germline V and J ends were trimmed by 11 bases and 5 bases, with 33 bases remaining between them. The CDR3 totals 18 residues. The CDR3 loop reads CACTQNTRGEVGKTEAFF. Here the CDR3 DNA reads TGTGCCTGTACACAAAACACTAGGGGCGAGGTTGGGAAAACTGAAGCTTTCTTT.

This rearrangement joins TRBV30 to TRBJ1-2; 7 nucleotides line up with TRBD1. V trimming: 4 bases; J trimming: 14 bases; junction bases outside the gene matches: 10. The CDR3 sequence is 11 residues long. The germline CDR1 and CDR2 sequences are GTSNPN and SVGIG (reference sequence). CDR3 sequence: CAWISGTVFTF. In DNA, the CDR3 is TGTGCCTGGATAAGCGGGACAGTCTTTACCTTC.

The rearrangement uses TRBV6-4 and TRBJ2-7; D is unclear. Germline V gene sequence: CDR1 MRHNA, CDR2 SNTAGT. The CDR3 spans 17 residues. Trimming pared 2 bases from V and 7 bases from J, leaving 24 bases between. The CDR3 sequence: CASSDKSISKPSREQYF. In DNA form, the CDR3 reads TGTGCCAGCAGTGACAAGAGTATATCGAAACCATCAAGGGAGCAGTACTTC.

This clone was recorded a few times. Within the sample, other DNA sequences also encode this same CDR3. This chain connects TRBV15 to TRBJ1-5; possibly TRBD1 for D (6 bases). The V and J ends lost 4 bases and 4 bases respectively, with 8 bases between them. Germline V gives CDR1 LNHNV, CDR2 YYDKDF (reference sequence). The CDR3 sequence is 13 residues long. The CDR3 sequence is CATSTQGNQPQHF. In nucleotides, the CDR3 is TGTGCCACCAGCACCCAGGGGAATCAGCCCCAGCATTTT. Using reference TRBV15 and TRBJ1-5 for the parts outside the CDR3, the full variable domain is DAMVIQNPRYQVTQFGKPVTLSCSQTLNHNVMYWYQQKSSQAPKLLFHYYDKDFNNEADTPDNFQSRRPNTSFCFLDIRSPGLGDTAMYLCATSTQGNQPQHFGDGTRLSIL.

The chain links TRBV5-1 to TRBJ1-2, with a possible D match to TRBD1 (6 bases). The CDR3 is 15 amino acids. The germline V gene has CDR1 SGHRS and CDR2 YFSETQ. V was trimmed by 4 bases and J by 3 bases, leaving 16 bases between them. CDR3 in DNA: TGCGCCAGCAGCCTAACTCTGACAGGAGACTATGGCTACACCTTC. Translated: CASSLTLTGDYGYTF. Using reference TRBV5-1 and TRBJ1-2 for the parts outside the CDR3, the full variable domain is KAGVTQTPRYLIKTRGQQVTLSCSPISGHRSVSWYQQTPGQGLQFLFEYFSETQRNKGNFPGRFSGRQFSNSRSEMNVSTLELGDSALYLCASSLTLTGDYGYTFGSGTRLTVV.

V gene TRBV9 combines with J gene TRBJ2-5; D perhaps matches TRBD1 (6 bases). The CDR3 extends over 14 amino acids. V was cut by 3 bases and J by 7 bases, with 16 bases left in between. Germline lookup yields CDR1 SGDLS and CDR2 YYNGEE. CDR3: CASSEQGMRGTQYF. CDR3 DNA: TGTGCCAGCAGCGAACAGGGTATGAGGGGGACCCAGTACTTC.

This chain links TRBV11-2 with TRBJ2-7; D uncertain. The CDR3 has 14 amino acids. Trimming shortened V by 1 base and J by 6 bases, and 13 bases separated the two germline ends. CDR1 and CDR2 from the germline V gene are SGHAT and FQNNGV. The CDR3 DNA reads as TGTGCCAGCAGCTTAGTGCCGGTCTCCGGCGAGCAGTACTTC. It encodes CASSLVPVSGEQYF.

This chain connects TRBV5-1 to TRBJ2-1; possible D gene TRBD2, 7 bases. V lost 3 bases to trimming and J lost 6 bases, with 13 bases between them. The CDR3 covers 14 residues. Germline V CDR1 and CDR2: SGHRS, YFSETQ. CDR3 DNA: TGCGCCAGCAGCTCGGGGGGACAAGTCAATGAGCAGTTCTTC. This gives the protein CASSSGGQVNEQFF. Drawing the rest from reference TRBV5-1 and TRBJ2-1, the complete variable domain is KAGVTQTPRYLIKTRGQQVTLSCSPISGHRSVSWYQQTPGQGLQFLFEYFSETQRNKGNFPGRFSGRQFSNSRSEMNVSTLELGDSALYLCASSSGGQVNEQFFGPGTRLTVL.

This clone was detected many times. V gene TRBV4-3 combines with J gene TRBJ2-2; D possibly corresponds to TRBD1 (6 bases). Between the trimmed V and J ends, which lost 0 bases and 0 bases, there was a span of 11 bases. The V gene's germline CDR1 is LGHNA and CDR2 YSLEER. This CDR3 is built from 17 residues. The CDR3 bases are TGCGCCAGCAGCCAAGAGGGACATCCCGCGAACACCGGGGAGCTGTTTTTT. Its translation: CASSQEGHPANTGELFF.